Here is one T cell receptor beta chain with its context. This sample was included in a study of shared clonotypes between healthy human individuals. The run depth of the assay was deep. TCRdb keeps only in-frame clones here, not all; method: immunoSEQ multiplex PCR. The sample consists of around 1.6 million clones, approximately 98% of them appearing once. The source is a young man in good health. Sequenced material: naive CD4+ T cells sorted from blood. Subset defined: CD45RA+ positively selected.

In DNA, the CDR3 is TGTGCCAGCAGTGTAACAGGGGAATTAGAGACCCAGTACTTC. Translating it yields CASSVTGELETQYF. This chain connects TRBV28 to TRBJ2-5; the match to TRBD1 covers 7 bases. Germline trimming cut 5 bases from V and 4 bases from J; bases unmatched to any gene: 7. Germline V lookup: CDR1 MDHEN, CDR2 SYDVKM. This CDR3 region has 14 residues.